This entry is about one T cell receptor beta chain. Its target is unknown. The data are from a study of monozygotic twins with inflammatory bowel disease. Whole blood, unsorted for T cells, was the source of total RNA. TCRdb re-called the 5' RACE reads; one entry per CDR3 protein, DNA not given. The sample includes 300,000 to 350,000 distinct CDR3 sequences. Whole-study findings and limits: Patient repertoires may have gained variability from differing immunosuppressive treatments. Support for any single strong IBD-associated signal or clonotype was not found. Healthy co-twins exceeded IBD patients in TCRbeta diversity as measured by inverse Simpson.

The clonotype originates from a human donor with ulcerative colitis or Crohn's disease, or a healthy co-twin of an affected twin (not recorded which). Sequencing input: blood.

The CDR3 region is CASRSVTDGNTIYF. The chain recombines TRBV12-3 or TRBV12-4 with TRBJ1-3. There are 14 residues in the CDR3.